The 19 T cell receptor beta chains presented below share a single source sample, sequenced in a study of cytomegalovirus exposure and HLA in healthy donors. PCR used 60 Vbeta primers and 13 Jbeta primers. TCRdb's copy holds only in-frame clones and misses some; the assay was immunoSEQ multiplex PCR. The table includes more than 70,000 clones, approximately 76% detected once. Material: PBMCs. Receptors were obtained from a man aged 30 to 39 in good health and CMV-seropositive.

This clone was detected once. The chain carries TRBV11-2 and TRBJ1-2; 10 nucleotides agree with TRBD1. With 1 base clipped from V and 5 bases from J, the junction kept 13 bases outside the gene matches. Germline CDR1 is SGHAT and CDR2 is FQNNGV. The CDR3 length is 18 residues. The CDR3 region is CASSLALRGQGLGYGYTF. Here the CDR3 DNA reads TGTGCCAGCAGCTTAGCTCTTCGGGGACAGGGGTTAGGGTATGGCTACACCTTC.

This chain connects TRBV5-4 to TRBJ2-5, with D unresolved. The DNA end is a closer match to TRBJ2-7, so the J assignment may be wrong. This CDR3 comprises 13 residues. Per the germline V gene, CDR1 is SGHNT and CDR2 is YYREEE (reference sequence). CDR3: CASSFPSSYEQYF. The DNA of the CDR3 is TGTGCCAGCAGCTTCCCGAGCTCCTACGAGCAGTACTTC.

The chain couples TRBV6-1 to TRBJ1-1; D uncertain. The germline V gene has CDR1 MNHNS and CDR2 SASEGT. The CDR3 runs 9 residues. Trimming stripped 5 bases from V and 11 bases from J, with 6 bases between. CDR3: CASSSGAFF. The CDR3 nucleotides read TGTGCCAGCAGTTCTGGCGCTTTCTTT.

This chain uses TRBV2 with TRBJ1-5; no clear D. Germline values: CDR1 SNHLY, CDR2 FYNNEI. The CDR3 totals 13 residues. The V and J ends lost 1 base and 6 bases respectively, with 7 bases between them. The CDR3 nucleotides read TGTGCCAGCAGTGAAGATAGAGTTCAGCCCCAGCATTTT. Amino acids: CASSEDRVQPQHF. The entire variable domain, with the rest obtained from reference TRBV2 and TRBJ1-5, is as follows: EPEVTQTPSHQVTQMGQEVILRCVPISNHLYFYWYRQILGQKVEFLVSFYNNEISEKSEIFDDQFSVERPDGSNFTLKIRSTKLEDSAMYFCASSEDRVQPQHFGDGTRLSIL.

The chain combines TRBV6-6 with TRBJ1-5; 8 bases match TRBD1. J was trimmed by 0 bases and V by 6 bases; bases with no gene match: 4. CDR3 length: 15 amino acids. Per the germline V gene, CDR1 is MNHNY and CDR2 is SVGAGI (reference sequence). The CDR3 bases are TGTGCCAGCAGATTACAGGGGGATAGCAATCAGCCCCAGCATTTT. It is translated as CASRLQGDSNQPQHF.

The V and J genes are TRBV13 and TRBJ2-1, with 10 nucleotides matching TRBD2. J was trimmed by 4 bases and V by 2 bases; bases with no gene match: 5. Germline lookup yields CDR1 PRHDT and CDR2 FYEKMQ (reference sequence). This CDR3 spans 16 amino acids. The CDR3 bases are TGTGCCAGCAGCTTAAGCGGGGGGGCGGGGTACAATGAGCAGTTCTTC. It yields the protein CASSLSGGAGYNEQFF.

V usage is TRBV25-1 and J usage is TRBJ1-2; perhaps TRBD1 as D (6 bases). The CDR3 contains 14 residues. V was cut by 3 bases and J by 1 base, with 9 bases left in between. Germline CDR1 and CDR2: MGHDK and SYGVNS. CDR3 amino acids: CASSEGADNYGYTF. In nucleotides, the CDR3 is TGTGCCAGCAGTGAGGGGGCGGATAACTATGGCTACACCTTC.

Points on this clone: Relative to the germline gene, one junction end is altered; a read error may explain this. The chain joins TRBV7-7 to TRBJ1-1; D is unclear. This CDR3 has 13 residues. Germline CDR1 and CDR2: SSHAT and FNYEAQ (reference sequence). The CDR3 loop is CASSLNRNTEAFF. The CDR3 DNA reads TGTGCTAGCAGCTTAAATAGGAACACTGAAGCTTTCTTT.

The V call is TRBV5-1, the J call TRBJ1-6, with 9 bases that match TRBD1. The junction had 7 bases not matched to a gene; V was cut back by 4 bases and J by 8 bases. CDR1 and CDR2 from the germline V gene are SGHRS and YFSETQ. The CDR3 totals 15 residues. The CDR3 spells CASSLGGQGHSPLHF. In nucleotides, the CDR3 is TGCGCCAGCAGCCTCGGGGGACAGGGTCATTCACCCCTCCACTTT. The variable domain in full, completed from reference TRBV5-1 and TRBJ1-6, reads KAGVTQTPRYLIKTRGQQVTLSCSPISGHRSVSWYQQTPGQGLQFLFEYFSETQRNKGNFPGRFSGRQFSNSRSEMNVSTLELGDSALYLCASSLGGQGHSPLHFGNGTRLTVT.

A single count supports this clone. The rearrangement joins TRBV7-6 to TRBJ2-5; 7 bases line up with TRBD2. V shed 3 bases, J shed 1 base, and the junction held 5 bases outside the gene matches. The CDR3 totals 15 residues. CDR1 is SGHVS and CDR2 is FNYEAQ in the germline V gene. The CDR3: CASSLLAVSQETQYF. For the CDR3, the DNA is TGTGCCAGCAGCTTGCTAGCGGTCTCCCAAGAGACCCAGTACTTC.

V gene TRBV6-1 combines with J gene TRBJ2-7; perhaps TRBD1 as D (5 bases). CDR3 length equals 13 residues. The V end was cut by 4 bases, the J end by 2 bases, with 9 bases between. The germline V gene encodes CDR1 MNHNS and CDR2 SASEGT. The CDR3 coding sequence is TGTGCCAGCAGTGGCCGGACAACCTACGAGCAGTACTTC. The encoded protein is CASSGRTTYEQYF.

This clone is categorized as medium-sized. CDR3 in amino acids: CASSQETGGPQHF. The CDR3 region has the DNA TGCGCCAGCAGCCAAGAAACAGGCGGGCCCCAGCATTTT. The chain employs TRBV4-3 and TRBJ1-5, with D tentatively TRBD1 (5 bases). The germline V and J ends were trimmed by 0 bases and 9 bases, with 9 bases remaining between them. CDR3 length: 13 amino acids. Germline V gene data show CDR1 as LGHNA and CDR2 as YSLEER.

The genes are TRBV7-9 and TRBJ1-1; no firm D call. The CDR3 is 16 amino acids. In germline, CDR1 is SEHNR, CDR2 FQNEAQ (reference sequence). Trimming stripped 2 bases from V and 2 bases from J, with 15 bases between. In nucleotides, the CDR3 is TGTGCCAGCAGCTTACAATCCCGGGAGCCTAACACTGAAGCTTTCTTT. Its translation: CASSLQSREPNTEAFF.

This clone has just a few counts. This chain connects TRBV7-9 to TRBJ1-3; D may be TRBD1 (5 bases). V was shortened by 5 bases and J by 1 base, with 15 bases between the two germline ends. The CDR3 is 16 amino acids. Germline V lookup: CDR1 SEHNR, CDR2 FQNEAQ (reference sequence). This chain's CDR3 is CASSAGLSRSGNTIYF. The CDR3 coding sequence is TGTGCCAGCAGCGCGGGACTCTCAAGGTCTGGAAACACCATATATTTT.

This clone was seen only a few times. This chain joins TRBV4-2 and TRBJ1-6; D not certain. V was shortened by 0 bases and J by 10 bases, with 7 bases between the two germline ends. Germline V gene data show CDR1 as LGHNA and CDR2 as YNFKEQ. This CDR3 region has 13 residues. The CDR3 DNA is TGTGCCAGCAGCCAAGACGGCGGATCACCCCTCCACTTT. Residues: CASSQDGGSPLHF.

This clone was counted a few times. This chain links TRBV5-1 with TRBJ2-7, with D possibly matching TRBD1 (6 bases). The CDR3 consists of 15 residues. Trimming took off 0 bases at V and 7 bases at J, with 17 bases between the two ends. CDR1 is SGHRS, CDR2 YFSETQ, per germline. The DNA for the CDR3 is TGCGCCAGCAGCTTGGATCAGGGGACCTTCTTGGAGCAGTACTTC. Protein sequence: CASSLDQGTFLEQYF. The whole variable domain, filled in from reference TRBV5-1 and TRBJ2-7, reads KAGVTQTPRYLIKTRGQQVTLSCSPISGHRSVSWYQQTPGQGLQFLFEYFSETQRNKGNFPGRFSGRQFSNSRSEMNVSTLELGDSALYLCASSLDQGTFLEQYFGPGTRLTVT.

The rearrangement uses TRBV28 and TRBJ1-5; 9 bases align to TRBD1. CDR3 length equals 14 residues. Germline V gives CDR1 MDHEN, CDR2 SYDVKM. V trimming: 7 bases; J trimming: 5 bases; junction bases outside the gene matches: 6. CDR3 coding DNA: TGTGCCAGCACTCTGACAGGGGGGGATCAGCCCCAGCATTTT. Protein product: CASTLTGGDQPQHF.

This clone has only a few counts. This chain uses TRBV28 with TRBJ1-5; the D is unclear. Trimming left V 5 bases short and J 5 bases short, with 13 bases between. There are 14 residues in the CDR3. Germline loops: CDR1 MDHEN, CDR2 SYDVKM. The DNA of the CDR3 is TGTGCCAGCAGTCGACTGGTTTCGGATCAGCCCCAGCATTTT. Translation: CASSRLVSDQPQHF.

The CDR3 nucleotides read TGTGCCAGCAGCTTGGCCGGGAATTCACCCCTCCACTTT. Translating gives CASSLAGNSPLHF. This chain uses TRBV5-4 with TRBJ1-6; D remains unclear. The CDR3 has 13 residues. With 0 bases removed from V and 7 bases from J, the gap between germline ends came to 5 bases. CDR1 is SGHNT, CDR2 YYREEE, per germline (reference sequence).